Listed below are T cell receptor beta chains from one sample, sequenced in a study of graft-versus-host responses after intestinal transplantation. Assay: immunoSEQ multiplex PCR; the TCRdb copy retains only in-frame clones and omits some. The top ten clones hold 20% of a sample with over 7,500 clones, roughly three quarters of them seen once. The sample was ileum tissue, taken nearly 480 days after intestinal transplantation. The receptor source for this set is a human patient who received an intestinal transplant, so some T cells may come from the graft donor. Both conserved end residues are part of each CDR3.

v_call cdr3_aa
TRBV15 CATSWGQGLGNEQFF
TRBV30 CAWSIRFAEAFF
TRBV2 CASTPADGYTF
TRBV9 CASSGSGGTYNEQFF
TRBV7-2 CASSAPGGIYEQYF
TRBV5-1 CASSSGQIATNEKLFF
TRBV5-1 CASSLSQNYGYTF
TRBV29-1 CSASLAGGQETQYF
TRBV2 CASSQGPTAYEQYF
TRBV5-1 CASSTTGTGSGELFF
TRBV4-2 CASSQDRGTQETQYF
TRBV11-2 CASSPGRSPYGYTF
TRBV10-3 CAISDWTAHNEQFF
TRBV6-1 CASSEDRGMRNSPLHF
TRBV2 CASREAGGSREQYF
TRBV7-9 CASRGQGTGELFF
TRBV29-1 CSVDWGNYGYTF
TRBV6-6 CASRSYRGRNYGYTF
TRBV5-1 CASSLEDRGSWEETQYF
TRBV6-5 CASSYFGQGLGDTQYF
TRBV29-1 CSVAVSSGANVLTF
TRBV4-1 CASSHGQGAGNSELFF
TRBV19 CASSMISGTGVGNTIYF
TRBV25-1 CASSLTSGGHNEQFF
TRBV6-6 CASSYSGGPTDTQYF
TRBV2 CASSVGALSSNTEAFF
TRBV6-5 CASSPTSGAGELFF
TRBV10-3 CAISESNGGLDEQFF
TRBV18 CASSPRSGGLGDTQYF
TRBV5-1 CASSLGGPEDTQYF
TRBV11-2 CASSWGPGQGLNEQFF
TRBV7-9 CASSLGQMYEQYF
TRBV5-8 CASTEGGYSNQPQHF
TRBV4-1 CASSQRPRDSSGNTIYF
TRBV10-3 CAISGTQTSGVVYEQYF
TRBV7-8 CASSLNRYRVEAFF
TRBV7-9 CASSPPTGGNTDTQYF
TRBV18 CASSPFKQDYGYTF
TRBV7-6 CASSLEAGLNTDTQYF
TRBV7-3 CASSQGTINTGELFF
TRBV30 CAWNRDLYEQYF
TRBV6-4 CASSDEAGRADTQYF
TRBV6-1 CASSERGDSSYEQYF
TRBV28 CASSRGVGEQFF